The rows below give T cell receptor beta chains drawn from one sample of a study of blood T cell repertoires in COVID-19. Using immunoSEQ multiplex PCR, the repertoire was profiled, and TCRdb retains in-frame clones only, with some absent. Of approximately 240,000 clones in the sample, around 90% were seen once. The specimen sequenced was PBMCs or T cells enriched from blood (not recorded which). The receptor set was obtained from a woman aged 25 to 45 with acute COVID-19. Both conserved end residues are part of each CDR3. Each record gives: D gene, V gene, clone size, J gene, CDR3 length, CDR3 DNA, CDR3 protein. The D gene is left open where the match is weak. Not all rows give a size; the values are once, few, many and, for expanded clones, a class.

>NA|TRBV28|NA|TRBJ1-3|14
TGTGCCAGCAGCCGATTAACTGCTGGAAACACCATATATTTT
CASSRLTAGNTIYF
>NA|TRBV5-1|NA|TRBJ1-1|14
TGCGCCAGCAGCCCTAGGGGCCCAGGCACTGAAGCTTTCTTT
CASSPRGPGTEAFF
>NA|TRBV5-1|NA|TRBJ2-7|16
TGCGCCAGCAGCTTGTCTGGTGGCAGGGATTTCGACGAGCAGTACTTC
CASSLSGGRDFDEQYF
>NA|TRBV7-9|NA|TRBJ2-7|14
TGTGCCTTAGACCAGGGGCCGGGTCCCCTCGAGCAGTACTTC
CALDQGPGPLEQYF
>NA|TRBV5-1|few|TRBJ1-4|15
TGCGCCAGCAGCTTGGGACAAATGGCTAATGAAAAACTGTTTTTT
CASSLGQMANEKLFF
>TRBD1|TRBV9|once|TRBJ2-5|14
TGTGCCAGCAGCTCCGACAGGGATCAAGAGACCCAGTACTTC
CASSSDRDQETQYF
>NA|TRBV6-2/TRBV6-3|few|TRBJ1-5|14
TGTGCCAGCAGTTACCAGGGTCAGAATCAGCCCCAGCATTTT
CASSYQGQNQPQHF
>NA|TRBV15|NA|TRBJ1-2|15
TGTGCCACCAGCAGAGGAGTTCAGGGAGGAAGGGGCTACACCTTC
CATSRGVQGGRGYTF
>TRBD2|TRBV7-9|NA|TRBJ2-2|17
TGTGCCGGTGATAGCGGGAGAAGCCCCTTTCGAACCGGGGAGCTGTTTTTT
CAGDSGRSPFRTGELFF
>NA|TRBV18|few|TRBJ1-2|12
TGTGCCAGCTCACCAAGGACAGATGGCTACACCTTC
CASSPRTDGYTF
>TRBD1|TRBV2|few|TRBJ1-1|14
TGTGCCAGCAGATTGGACAGGGATGGCACTGAAGCTTTCTTT
CASRLDRDGTEAFF
>NA|TRBV28|NA|TRBJ1-6|17
TGTGCCAGCAGTTCCGGGACACCGAGCTCCTATAATTCACCCCTCCACTTT
CASSSGTPSSYNSPLHF
>NA|TRBV19|NA|TRBJ2-5|13
TGTGCCAGTAGTATAACAGGGCGCGAGACCCAGTACTTC
CASSITGRETQYF
>NA|TRBV5-1|few|TRBJ1-2|14
TGCGCCAGCAGCTTGGCCCTCGAGAGGGAATCCTACACCTTC
CASSLALERESYTF
>TRBD1|TRBV7-6|few|TRBJ2-1|14
TGTGCCAGCAGAGAAGGACAGGGTTACAATGAGCAGTTCTTC
CASREGQGYNEQFF
>NA|TRBV19|NA|TRBJ2-5|13
TGTGCCAGTAGTCGGACTGCACAAGAGACCCAGTACTTC
CASSRTAQETQYF